A selection of T cell receptor beta chains follows, all from one sample in a study of T cells in Graves' hyperthyroidism and ophthalmopathy. Each CDR3 protein is one row after TCRdb ran MiXCR on the multiplex PCR reads. The sample shows over 250,000 distinct CDR3 sequences, around 25% of them seen only once. Specimen: blood. The receptors shown here come from a man in his forties or fifties with Graves' hyperthyroidism that later progressed to Graves' ophthalmopathy. Both conserved end residues are part of each CDR3. D genes are given only for firm matches. Clone sizes are given selectively: once, few, many, or a class where the clone is expanded.

j_call: TRBJ2-7
clone_size: many
d_call: .
v_call: TRBV27
cdr3_nt: TGTGCCAGCAGTTCCACTTTAGGCACTAACTACGAGCAGTACTTC
cdr3_aa: CASSSTLGTNYEQYF

j_call: TRBJ2-7
clone_size: many
d_call: .
v_call: TRBV29-1
cdr3_nt: TGCAGCGTTCAACCCCAAAGGGGACTCACCACCTACGAGCAGTACTTC
cdr3_aa: CSVQPQRGLTTYEQYF

j_call: TRBJ1-2
clone_size: many
d_call: TRBD1
v_call: TRBV4-1
cdr3_nt: TGCGCCAGCAGTTCGACCTTGGGACAGGGGAACTATGGCTACACCTTC
cdr3_aa: CASSSTLGQGNYGYTF

j_call: TRBJ1-2
clone_size: many
d_call: .
v_call: TRBV6-5
cdr3_nt: TGTGCCAGCAGTACTAGTCAGGGTAACGGCTACACCTTC
cdr3_aa: CASSTSQGNGYTF

j_call: TRBJ1-1
clone_size: .
d_call: .
v_call: TRBV6-2/TRBV6-3
cdr3_nt: TGTGCCAGCACAGACCAGAACACTGAAGCTTTCTTT
cdr3_aa: CASTDQNTEAFF

j_call: TRBJ2-7
clone_size: once
d_call: TRBD2
v_call: TRBV20-1
cdr3_nt: TGCAGTGCTAGTCCGCCGCGCGGGAGGGCCGAGCAGTACTTC
cdr3_aa: CSASPPRGRAEQYF

j_call: TRBJ2-7
clone_size: many
d_call: .
v_call: TRBV4-2
cdr3_nt: TGTGCCAGCAGCCAAGACCAAAACTCCTACGAGCAGTACTTC
cdr3_aa: CASSQDQNSYEQYF

j_call: TRBJ1-2
clone_size: many
d_call: .
v_call: TRBV2
cdr3_nt: TGTGCCAGCAGTGATGTCGGCGGAAGTTATGGCTACACCTTC
cdr3_aa: CASSDVGGSYGYTF

j_call: TRBJ1-5
clone_size: .
d_call: .
v_call: TRBV3-1
cdr3_nt: TGTGCCAGCAGCCTTAGCTTCTCCCCTAATCAGCCCCAGCATTTT
cdr3_aa: CASSLSFSPNQPQHF

j_call: TRBJ1-5
clone_size: many
d_call: TRBD1
v_call: TRBV27
cdr3_nt: TGTGCCAGAGCTCCCCAACGGACAGGTGATCAGCCCCAGCATTTT
cdr3_aa: CARAPQRTGDQPQHF

j_call: TRBJ2-7
clone_size: many
d_call: TRBD2
v_call: TRBV9
cdr3_nt: TGTGCCAGCAGTGCGGGGGGGCCTTCCTACGAGCAGTACTTC
cdr3_aa: CASSAGGPSYEQYF

j_call: TRBJ1-2
clone_size: many
d_call: TRBD1
v_call: TRBV20-1
cdr3_nt: TGCAGTGCTAGCCTTGACGGACAGGGGAAGAGTGGCTACACCTTC
cdr3_aa: CSASLDGQGKSGYTF

j_call: TRBJ2-7
clone_size: many
d_call: TRBD1
v_call: TRBV5-5
cdr3_nt: TGTGCCAGCAGGAACGGACAGGCGACCTCCTACGAGCAGTACTTC
cdr3_aa: CASRNGQATSYEQYF

j_call: TRBJ2-7
clone_size: .
d_call: .
v_call: TRBV7-3
cdr3_nt: TGTGCCAGCAGGGACGGAGGAGGCTACGAGCAGTACTTC
cdr3_aa: CASRDGGGYEQYF

j_call: TRBJ1-1
clone_size: .
d_call: .
v_call: TRBV20-1
cdr3_nt: TGCAGTGCTAGTTGGGTGAACACTGAAGCTTTCTTT
cdr3_aa: CSASWVNTEAFF